These 8 T cell receptor beta chains were sequenced from one sample in a study of neurological immune-mediated disorders. TCRdb re-called the 5' RACE reads with MiXCR, one entry per CDR3 protein. The sample lists 50,000 to 65,000 distinct CDR3 sequences; 4% to 5.5% were seen once. The source material was PBMCs. The receptors shown here come from a woman between 45 and 65 years old with multiple sclerosis.

This clonotype has a count of ten or more. The genes are TRBV7-2 and TRBJ2-7, with D possibly TRBD1 on 6 matching bases. The CDR3 runs 13 residues. Per germline, CDR1 SGHTA and CDR2 FQGNSA. Between the trimmed V and J ends, which lost 1 base and 6 bases, there was a span of 10 bases. CDR3 loop: CASSLVQGGEQYF. The CDR3 DNA reads as TGTGCCAGCAGCTTAGTACAGGGCGGCGAGCAGTACTTC.

In this sample, this clonotype turned up many times. An end of the junction differs from the germline gene, which may be a read error. The chain carries TRBV19 and TRBJ1-1, with D uncertain. This CDR3 region has 12 residues. The V gene's germline CDR1 is LNHDA and CDR2 SQIVND (reference sequence). The CDR3 sequence: CASSIGGEEGLF. The DNA of the CDR3 is TGTGCCAGTAGTATCGGAGGAGAAGAAGGTCTCTTT.

Ten or more counts support this clonotype. The genes are TRBV4-3 and TRBJ1-1; D gene unclear. The ends were cut back, 1 base at V and 3 bases at J, with 12 bases in the middle. The CDR3 spans 15 residues. Germline CDR1 is LGHNA and CDR2 is YSLEER. The CDR3 sequence is CASSQVMEGYTEAFF. CDR3 DNA: TGCGCCAGCAGCCAAGTCATGGAGGGATACACTGAAGCTTTCTTT.

This clonotype showed up many times. The chain couples TRBV9 to TRBJ2-3, with a tentative D call TRBD1 (6 bases). This CDR3 comprises 15 residues. Per the germline V gene, CDR1 is SGDLS and CDR2 is YYNGEE. The germline V and J ends were trimmed by 3 bases and 0 bases, with 11 bases remaining between them. As DNA, the CDR3 is TGTGCCAGCAGCGGGCTGGGACATAGCACAGATACGCAGTATTTT. Amino acid sequence: CASSGLGHSTDTQYF.

This clonotype was seen many times. The chain has TRBV5-1 and TRBJ1-1; D is ambiguous. CDR3 size: 15 residues. Germline V gives CDR1 SGHRS, CDR2 YFSETQ. V was trimmed by 0 bases and J by 4 bases, leaving 13 bases between them. The CDR3 coding sequence is TGCGCCAGCAGCTTGGAACCGGTGTTGAGCACTGAAGCTTTCTTT. Translation gives CASSLEPVLSTEAFF.

This clonotype was seen many times. The genes are TRBV5-1 and TRBJ2-1; D may be TRBD2 (7 bases). Germline V gives CDR1 SGHRS, CDR2 YFSETQ. V was pared by 1 base and J by 8 bases, with 10 bases between. This CDR3 is built from 13 residues. The CDR3 coding sequence is TGCGCCAGCAGCTTGACAGGGAGGGATGAGCAGTTCTTC. Translation: CASSLTGRDEQFF. The variable domain in full, completed from reference TRBV5-1 and TRBJ2-1, reads KAGVTQTPRYLIKTRGQQVTLSCSPISGHRSVSWYQQTPGQGLQFLFEYFSETQRNKGNFPGRFSGRQFSNSRSEMNVSTLELGDSALYLCASSLTGRDEQFFGPGTRLTVL.

V is TRBV7-6 and J is TRBJ1-1; no reliable D call. This CDR3 comprises 15 residues. Germline assignment: CDR1 SGHVS and CDR2 FNYEAQ. V was clipped by 2 bases and J by 1 base, with 11 bases between them. The CDR3 nucleotides are TGTGCCAGCAGCTTAAATCCGAAGGGGAACACTGAAGCTTTCTTT. Amino acid sequence: CASSLNPKGNTEAFF.

This clonotype has a count of ten or more. V usage is TRBV5-6 and J usage is TRBJ2-1; D is ambiguous. CDR1 is SGHDT and CDR2 is YYEEEE in the germline V gene. V dropped 7 bases and J dropped 7 bases, with 9 bases sitting between them. The CDR3 consists of 11 residues. The CDR3 reads CASASRNEQFF. CDR3 nucleotides: TGTGCCAGCGCGTCCCGGAATGAGCAGTTCTTC. Based on the CDR3 plus reference TRBV5-6 and TRBJ2-1, the full variable domain is DAGVTQSPTHLIKTRGQQVTLRCSPKSGHDTVSWYQQALGQGPQFIFQYYEEEERQRGNFPDRFSGHQFPNYSSELNVNALLLGDSALYLCASASRNEQFFGPGTRLTVL.